This T cell receptor beta chain emerged from a study of blood T cell repertoires in COVID-19 (dated by TCRdb to about 2020). About the study as a whole: Samples covering the acute and convalescent phases of COVID-19 were provided by collaborators in the United States, Italy and Spain. The material from the prospective study consisted of cDNA or gDNA derived from T cells, B-cell-depleted T cells, or PBMCs. The dataset comprised deeply sampled blood TCRbeta repertoires from subjects exposed to, actively infected with, or recovered from COVID-19. The repertoires were released in a freely available public database meant as a resource for research on the immune response to SARS-CoV-2. The samples were drawn from the first 160 participants of the ongoing ImmuneRACE study and from over 950 subjects provided by 6 global collaborators. A de-identified subject ID, COVID-19 status, age in years and sex were almost always included in the sample metadata. HLA class I and class II types, where available, came from metadata supplied by the sample provider rather than from assay-based typing.

The study at large found these results: How much clinical and demographic metadata was included differed by source and by participant, and the metadata was provided uncurated.

TCRbeta CDR3 regions were amplified from genomic DNA by means of the immunoSEQ Assay, a bias-controlled multiplex PCR. As for the authors' bioinformatics: Within the assay, amplification of reference gene primers was used to estimate how many nucleated cells each sample contained. To quantify the absolute abundance of each unique TCRbeta CDR3 rearrangement, sequence reads were collapsed and filtered. For each sample, productive Simpson clonality was calculated as the square root of Simpson's diversity index across productive rearrangements. In TCRdb, the immuneACCESS table is reduced to in-frame sequences with V and J assigned. These tables do not hold every clone; where another copy was compared, an unresolved V gene accounts for under half, and the others remain unexplained. Clonal size and the V and J genes are those of that table, whereas D and trimming came from the DNA. This sample has some 330,000 clones in its table, and over 75% of those were observed once. Of the sample, 3.5% to 4.5% is held by the ten largest clones.

The CDR3 spans 15 residues, from the cysteine through the phenylalanine. CDR3 DNA is the only sequence kept; it has 45 bases, read in frame from the first base. CDR1 and CDR2, looked up from the germline V gene (reference sequence), are MNHNY and SVGAGI. V and J are trimmed by 2 bases and 3 bases, and the gene matches miss 7 bases of the junction. As to this clone: What antigen it recognizes has not been identified. No per-base quality is available; no much larger clone lies one base away.

Whole blood was collected in K2EDTA tubes by collaborating institutions according to the institutions' own protocols. For TCRbeta analysis, collaborator samples were shipped as frozen whole blood, as isolated PBMCs, or as DNA extracted from either sample type. Material: peripheral blood. The rearranged segments are TRBV6-6 and TRBJ2-7; TRBD1 lines up with 7 middle nucleotides. This receptor was taken from a woman aged 45-65 years with active or convalescent COVID-19. This receptor carries the CDR3 CASSYGDSEYYEQYF. In nucleotides, the sequence is TGTGCCAGCAGTTACGGGGACAGCGAATACTACGAGCAGTACTTC.